This entry lists 8 T cell receptor beta chains sequenced from one sample in a study of siplizumab effects on memory and regulatory T cells. Sequenced by immunoSEQ multiplex PCR; TCRdb stores in-frame clones only, minus some. The sample lists 70,000 to 95,000 clones; approximately 93% were seen once. Input material: CD8+ T cells sorted from blood. These receptors were taken from a human donor in good health.

The V gene is TRBV29-1, the J gene TRBJ2-1; no reliable D call. Trimming left V 3 bases short and J 0 bases short, with 9 bases between. Germline loops: CDR1 SQVTM, CDR2 ANQGSEA. The CDR3 has 14 residues. CDR3 sequence: CSVERTSSYNEQFF. CDR3 sequence (DNA): TGCAGCGTTGAGAGGACCAGCTCCTACAATGAGCAGTTCTTC.

The chain couples TRBV6-5 to TRBJ2-7, with 11 bases matching TRBD2. Germline trimming cut 9 bases from V and 0 bases from J; bases unmatched to any gene: 4. The CDR3 runs to 14 residues. Germline assignment: CDR1 MNHEY and CDR2 SVGAGI. The CDR3 loop is CASEGLADSYEQYF. CDR3 DNA sequence: TGTGCCAGTGAGGGACTAGCGGACTCCTACGAGCAGTACTTC.

CDR3 region: CASSQDGTSGRDQETQYF. CDR3 DNA: TGCGCCAGCAGCCAAGACGGGACTAGCGGGAGGGACCAAGAGACCCAGTACTTC. The chain employs TRBV4-1 and TRBJ2-5; 16 nucleotides match TRBD2. The CDR3 extends over 18 amino acids. V dropped 0 bases and J dropped 0; count of bases not matched to a gene: 1. Germline CDR1 MGHRA, CDR2 YSYEKL.

The chain recombines TRBV7-8 with TRBJ1-6, with D possibly being TRBD1 (5 bases). V gave up 2 bases and J gave up 8 bases, with 13 bases separating them. The CDR3 has 15 residues. Germline loops: CDR1 SGHVS, CDR2 FQNEAQ. The CDR3 spells CASSLLPGRDSPLHF. Written as DNA, the CDR3 is TGTGCCAGCAGCTTATTGCCAGGGCGTGATTCACCCCTCCACTTT.

The chain uses TRBV5-6 and TRBJ1-3; possibly TRBD1 for D (6 bases). Trimming removed 0 bases at V and 7 bases at J, with 8 bases between. Germline CDR1 SGHDT, CDR2 YYEEEE. There are 13 residues in the CDR3. CDR3 amino acids: CASSLDRANTIYF. DNA of the CDR3: TGTGCCAGCAGCTTGGACAGGGCCAACACCATATATTTT.

CDR3 coding DNA: TGCGCCAGCAGGGGGGACAGCACTGAAGCTTTCTTT. This encodes CASRGDSTEAFF. The J gene is TRBJ1-1, the V gene TRBV5-1; 7 nucleotides line up with TRBD1. The V and J ends lost 5 bases and 4 bases, in that order; junction bases with no gene match: 2. CDR3 length equals 12 residues. Per the germline V gene, CDR1 is SGHRS and CDR2 is YFSETQ.

The gene calls are TRBV6-5 and TRBJ2-2; D not certain. Germline-derived CDR1 and CDR2 are MNHEY and SVGAGI. This CDR3 is built from 14 residues. V gave up 10 bases and J gave up 1 base, with 13 bases separating them. The CDR3 protein is CATSRMGNTGELFF. CDR3 nucleotide sequence: TGTGCCACCTCCCGGATGGGGAACACCGGGGAGCTGTTTTTT.

The chain joins TRBV7-8 to TRBJ1-5; 8 bases are a match to TRBD1. Per germline, CDR1 SGHVS and CDR2 FQNEAQ. The CDR3 is 14 residues long. V was pared by 5 bases and J by 6 bases, with 6 bases of the junction left unmatched. CDR3 in amino acids: CASSEDRASQPQHF. CDR3 nucleotide sequence: TGTGCCAGCAGCGAGGACAGGGCGAGTCAGCCCCAGCATTTT.